This T cell receptor (beta chain) was recorded in a study of OX40 agonist ivuxolimab in advanced cancers. Trimming pared 3 bases from V and 4 bases from J, leaving 10 bases between. The CDR3 consists of 15 residues. Per the germline V gene, CDR1 is LNHDA and CDR2 is SQIVND (reference sequence). Some clones are missing from TCRdb's copy, which holds only in-frame ones; the method was immunoSEQ multiplex PCR. The sample lists over 55,000 clones; approximately 89% were seen once. The genes are TRBV19 and TRBJ2-6; a possible D gene is TRBD1 (5 bases). Here the sequenced sample was CD4+ or CD8+ T cells sorted from blood, taken in a trial of the OX40 agonist ivuxolimab. The TCR comes from an adult with an advanced solid tumor such as melanoma, head and neck, liver or kidney cancer. The CDR3 is CASSIRGAGANVLTF. The DNA for the CDR3 is TGTGCCAGTAGTATTCGTGGGGCCGGGGCCAACGTCCTGACTTTC.